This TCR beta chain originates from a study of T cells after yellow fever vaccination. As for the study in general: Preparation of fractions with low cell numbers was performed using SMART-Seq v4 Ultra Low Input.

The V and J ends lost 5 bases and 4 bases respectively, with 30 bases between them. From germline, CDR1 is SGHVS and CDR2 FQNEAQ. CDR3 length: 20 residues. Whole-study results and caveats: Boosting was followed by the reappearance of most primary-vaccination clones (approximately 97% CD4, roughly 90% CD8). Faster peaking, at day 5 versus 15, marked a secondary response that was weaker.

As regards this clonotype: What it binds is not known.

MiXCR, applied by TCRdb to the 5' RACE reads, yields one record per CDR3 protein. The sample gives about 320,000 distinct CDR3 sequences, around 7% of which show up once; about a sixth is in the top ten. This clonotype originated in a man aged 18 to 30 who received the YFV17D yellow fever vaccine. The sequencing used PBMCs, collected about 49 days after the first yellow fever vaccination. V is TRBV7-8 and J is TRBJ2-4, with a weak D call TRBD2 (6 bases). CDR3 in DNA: TGTGCCAGCAGCCTGCTGAATCGATTAGCGGCCCAATTGCAGAAAAACATTCAGTACTTC. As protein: CASSLLNRLAAQLQKNIQYF. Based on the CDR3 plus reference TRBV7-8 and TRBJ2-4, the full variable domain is GAGVSQSPRYKVAKRGQDVALRCDPISGHVSLFWYQQALGQGPEFLTYFQNEAQLDKSGLPSDRFFAERPEGSVSTLKIQRTQQEDSAVYLCASSLLNRLAAQLQKNIQYFGAGTRLSVL.